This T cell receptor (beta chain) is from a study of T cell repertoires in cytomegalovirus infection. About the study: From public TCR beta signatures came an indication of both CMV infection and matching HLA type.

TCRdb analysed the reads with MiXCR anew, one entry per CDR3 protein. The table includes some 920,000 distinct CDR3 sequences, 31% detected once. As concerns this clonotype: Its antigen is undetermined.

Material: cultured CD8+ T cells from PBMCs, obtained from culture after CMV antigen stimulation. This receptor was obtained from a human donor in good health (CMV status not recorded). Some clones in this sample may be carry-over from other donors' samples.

The CDR3 is CASSQIMGARNIQYF. As DNA, the CDR3 is TGCGCCAGCAGCCAAATTATGGGGGCTAGGAACATTCAGTACTTC. V and J are TRBV4-3 and TRBJ2-4; D may be TRBD1 (6 bases). CDR1 and CDR2 from the germline V gene are LGHNA and YSLEER. This CDR3 has 15 residues. Trimming shortened V by 2 bases and J by 7 bases, and 15 bases separated the two germline ends.